One and the same sample provided the 8 T cell receptor beta chains below, sequenced in a study of blood T cell repertoires in COVID-19. TCRdb's table, derived via immunoSEQ multiplex PCR, lists solely in-frame clones and lacks some. The sample has tens of thousands of clones; around four fifths are singletons. Sequences were obtained from peripheral blood. The source is an elderly man with active or convalescent COVID-19.

This clone has just one count. The CDR3 region is CASSLRGFNTGELFF. The DNA of the CDR3 is TGTGCCAGCAGCCTGAGGGGGTTTAACACCGGGGAGCTGTTTTTT. V is TRBV9 and J is TRBJ2-2; D possibly corresponds to TRBD1 (6 bases). Trimming pared 4 bases from V and 2 bases from J, leaving 12 bases between. The V gene's germline CDR1 is SGDLS and CDR2 YYNGEE. The CDR3 has 15 residues.

This chain uses TRBV5-4 with TRBJ1-2, with a tentative D call TRBD1 (5 bases). CDR3 length: 14 residues. Trimming stripped 0 bases from V and 4 bases from J, with 10 bases between. The germline V gene encodes CDR1 SGHNT and CDR2 YYREEE (reference sequence). The CDR3 DNA sequence: TGTGCCAGCAGCTTGGTGGGACTCAGCTATGGCTACACCTTC. This gives the protein CASSLVGLSYGYTF.

The V call is TRBV7-6, the J call TRBJ2-1, with 12 bases matching TRBD2. Germline CDR1 reads SGHVS; CDR2 reads FNYEAQ. The J segment lost 9 bases and the V segment lost 3 bases, leaving 6 bases of the junction unmatched. This CDR3 comprises 15 residues. CDR3 nucleotides: TGTGCCAGCAGCTTGACTAGCGGGAGAGGTCGTGAGCAGTTCTTC. Translating gives CASSLTSGRGREQFF.

V is TRBV5-1 and J is TRBJ2-1, with TRBD2 as a possible D gene (5 bases). This CDR3 is built from 13 residues. Germline CDR1 SGHRS, CDR2 YFSETQ. With 0 bases removed from V and 9 bases from J, the gap between germline ends came to 10 bases. CDR3 bases: TGCGCCAGCAGCTTGGGGGAGACCGGTGAGCAGTTCTTC. This sequence encodes CASSLGETGEQFF.

The chain has TRBV12-3 or TRBV12-4 and TRBJ2-1; D perhaps matches TRBD1 (5 bases). The V gene lost 3 bases and the J gene lost 9 bases, with 12 bases spanning the gap. The CDR3 spans 13 residues. The CDR3 DNA is TGTGCCAGCAGTTTCAGGGCTAGGATTGAGCAGTTCTTC. This gives the protein CASSFRARIEQFF.

The gene calls are TRBV30 and TRBJ1-3, with a weak D call TRBD1 (5 bases). Germline CDR1 GTSNPN, CDR2 SVGIG (reference sequence). The germline V and J ends were trimmed by 0 bases and 7 bases, with 13 bases remaining between them. CDR3 length: 14 amino acids. The CDR3 reads CAWSVLGGRNTIYF. DNA of the CDR3: TGTGCCTGGAGTGTACTCGGGGGACGGAACACCATATATTTT.

The chain couples TRBV18 to TRBJ2-5; 8 bases align to TRBD1. J was trimmed by 8 bases and V by 4 bases; bases with no gene match: 12. The CDR3 contains 15 residues. From germline, CDR1 is KGHSH and CDR2 LQKENI. DNA of the CDR3: TGTGCCAGCTCACTGCGGACAGGGAGTGTGGAAACCCAGTACTTC. It translates to CASSLRTGSVETQYF.

Here the CDR3 DNA reads TGCGCCAGCAGCCAGGCCGGGACAGGGGTCCACGAGCAGTACTTC. The encoded protein is CASSQAGTGVHEQYF. The J gene is TRBJ2-7, the V gene TRBV4-1, with 10 bases identical to TRBD1. Germline CDR1 and CDR2: MGHRA and YSYEKL. The ends lost 3 bases at V and 5 bases at J; junction bases unmatched: 7. This CDR3 contains 15 residues.